This T cell receptor (beta chain) was recovered during a study of blood T cell repertoires in COVID-19. As for the study in general: COVID-19 samples from acute and convalescent phases originated in the United States, Italy and Spain. PBMCs, B-cell-depleted T cells, or T cells provided the cDNA or gDNA that made up the material.

CDR3 length equals 14 residues. In germline, CDR1 is SGHTA, CDR2 FQGTGA. V was shortened by 2 bases and J by 3 bases, with 10 bases between the two germline ends. Per the original methods: Amplification of reference gene primers provided the estimated nucleated cell counts. Profiling relied on immunoSEQ multiplex PCR, and the TCRdb table lists in-frame clones only, not all of them. D and trimming come from the DNA, and the V and J calls and clone size come from that table. The sample yields 30,000 to 45,000 clones, roughly 90% seen once. This sequence joins TRBV7-3 and TRBJ2-5; maybe TRBD1 (7 bases). This TCR derives from a man aged 70 or older with active COVID-19. The sample taken for sequencing was peripheral blood. The CDR3 sequence: CASSLAGGKETQYF. CDR3 DNA sequence: TGTGCCAGCAGCTTAGCAGGGGGGAAAGAGACCCAGTACTTC. Based on the CDR3 plus reference TRBV7-3 and TRBJ2-5, the full variable domain is GAGVSQTPSNKVTEKGKYVELRCDPISGHTALYWYRQSLGQGPEFLIYFQGTGAADDSGLPNDRFFAVRPEGSVSTLKIQRTERGDSAVYLCASSLAGGKETQYFGPGTRLLVL.